This note documents a single T cell receptor (beta chain) sequence. Its antigen is not known. Sequencing was performed with immunoSEQ multiplex PCR; in TCRdb, only in-frame clones are kept and a portion is missing. The data show about 92,000 clones, around 86% seen once. V was trimmed by 2 bases and J by 0 bases, leaving 20 bases between them. From germline, CDR1 is SGHTS and CDR2 YDEGEE. The CDR3 has 18 residues. The sample belongs to a study of T cell responses to AZD1222 COVID-19 vaccine. Regarding the study as a whole: The study found Spike-specific TCR breadth and depth rose after two AZD1222 doses. Donors, mostly white British, included more females; clonal diversity was possibly underestimated. Baseline seropositivity occurred in only a handful of AZD1222 recipients. In the spike-specific TCR repertoire, nearly half reportedly target unmutated variant regions.

This sequence joins TRBV5-8 and TRBJ1-1, with a tentative D call TRBD1 (6 bases). The material sequenced was peripheral blood, taken on day 0 of AZD1222 vaccination. The sequence was collected from an adult in good health. CDR3 coding DNA: TGTGCCAGCAGCTTCCGCTTCTCTCCGTCAGGGGTGAACACTGAAGCTTTCTTT. Amino acids: CASSFRFSPSGVNTEAFF.